Presented here are 20 T cell receptor beta chains from one specimen sequenced in a study of spatial heterogeneity in lung cancer. In TCRdb, the 5' RACE reads were re-called with MiXCR into one record per CDR3 protein. The sample has over 10,000 distinct CDR3 sequences, roughly 15% seen once. The time point: sample taken at primary tumor resection. Without sorting, whole RNA was sequenced from tumor, nontumor lung or frozen PBMC. The source was PBMCs, collected at surgery. Receptor source: a male donor with early-stage non-small cell lung cancer.

There are many counts of this clonotype. As DNA, the CDR3 is TGTGCCAGCAGCCAAGATGGCGGGGGCAGGGGGACCCAGTACTTC. It encodes CASSQDGGGRGTQYF. The chain carries TRBV4-2 and TRBJ2-5; D is possibly TRBD2 (7 bases). The germline V gene encodes CDR1 LGHNA and CDR2 YNFKEQ. This CDR3 contains 15 residues. Trimming removed 0 bases at V and 7 bases at J, with 15 bases between.

The chain couples TRBV6-2 or TRBV6-3 to TRBJ2-1; 9 nucleotides agree with TRBD1. The CDR3 extends over 15 amino acids. Germline V gene data show CDR1 as MNHEY and CDR2 as SVGEGT. The J segment lost 8 bases and the V segment lost 5 bases, leaving 10 bases of the junction unmatched. The CDR3 spells CASSHRTGVPDEQFF. The CDR3 DNA follows: TGTGCCAGCAGTCATCGGACAGGGGTTCCGGATGAGCAGTTCTTC.

This clonotype is medium-sized within its sample. The chain joins TRBV2 to TRBJ2-2, with 9 bases that match TRBD1. Germline CDR1 SNHLY, CDR2 FYNNEI. This CDR3 is 15 amino acids long. V lost 6 bases, J lost 9 bases, and 11 bases stayed unmatched. CDR3 sequence (DNA): TGTGCCAGCAGGACGGGACAGGGAATGTTCCGGGAGCTGTTTTTT. Translation gives CASRTGQGMFRELFF.

The J gene is TRBJ1-2, the V gene TRBV10-3, with D uncertain. The CDR3 has 13 amino acids. Trimming removed 4 bases from V and 5 bases from J, with 11 bases in between. The germline CDR1 and CDR2 sequences are ENHRY and SYGVKD. Written as DNA, the CDR3 is TGTGCCATCAGTGCCTCCATGTTATATGGCTACACCTTC. Translating it yields CAISASMLYGYTF.

V usage is TRBV6-5 and J usage is TRBJ1-4; no clear D. CDR1 is MNHEY and CDR2 is SVGAGI in the germline V gene. The CDR3 has 18 residues. Trimming shortened V by 2 bases and J by 4 bases, and 20 bases separated the two germline ends. In DNA, the CDR3 is TGTGCCAGCAGTTACCACCTGAGGCCGGAGATCGGTAATGAAAAACTGTTTTTT. Its protein is CASSYHLRPEIGNEKLFF.

At least ten counts were recorded for this clonotype. Here the CDR3 DNA reads TGTGCCAGCAGCCAACAGGGAGCGACGAACACCGGGGAGCTGTTTTTT. This sequence encodes CASSQQGATNTGELFF. This rearrangement joins TRBV9 to TRBJ2-2; D is perhaps TRBD1 (6 bases). V was trimmed by 4 bases and J by 0 bases, leaving 13 bases between them. Germline assignment: CDR1 SGDLS and CDR2 YYNGEE. The CDR3 runs to 16 residues.

This clonotype showed up just a few times. This chain connects TRBV4-2 to TRBJ1-1; D is possibly TRBD1 (5 bases). Germline assignment: CDR1 LGHNA and CDR2 YNFKEQ. The CDR3 contains 15 residues. Trimming took 2 bases from V and 0 from J, leaving 10 bases between them. CDR3 sequence (DNA): TGTGCCAGCAGCCAAAGGGGAGACATGAACACTGAAGCTTTCTTT. Translating gives CASSQRGDMNTEAFF.

In its sample, this clonotype was seen many times. The J gene is TRBJ1-1, the V gene TRBV5-6; D might be TRBD1 (5 bases). The V and J ends lost 6 bases and 5 bases respectively, with 11 bases between them. The CDR3 spans 12 residues. Germline V gene lookup returns CDR1 SGHDT and CDR2 YYEEEE. CDR3 bases: TGTGCCAGCACAGGGCGTGGTACTGAAGCTTTCTTT. This codes for CASTGRGTEAFF.

A word on this clonotype: A much more abundant neighbour one base away suggests this may be a read error. The chain carries TRBV7-8 and TRBJ2-3; 8 bases agree with TRBD2. V was clipped by 2 bases and J by 4 bases; unmatched bases: 5. This CDR3 region has 15 residues. Germline V CDR1 and CDR2: SGHVS, FQNEAQ. The CDR3 coding sequence is TGTGCCAGCAGCTTACACCTAGCGGGCTCAGATACGCAGTATTTT. Translation gives CASSLHLAGSDTQYF.

This clonotype was picked up many times. The chain employs TRBV20-1 and TRBJ2-7, with TRBD1 matching 9 bases. The CDR3 is 14 amino acids. The germline CDR1 and CDR2 sequences are DFQATT and SNEGSKA (reference sequence). Germline trimming cut 0 bases from V and 2 bases from J; bases unmatched to any gene: 2. The CDR3 nucleotides read TGCAGTGCTAGAGAGGGACAGGGTACCTACGAGCAGTACTTC. This codes for CSAREGQGTYEQYF.

The chain joins TRBV7-2 to TRBJ2-1; 12 nucleotides align to TRBD2. CDR1 SGHTA and CDR2 FQGNSA come from the germline V gene. The trim removed 6 bases at V and 5 bases at J, leaving 5 bases unmatched. CDR3 length equals 15 residues. CDR3 amino acids: CASSSGLAGNNEQFF. The CDR3 DNA reads as TGTGCCAGCAGTTCCGGACTAGCGGGGAACAATGAGCAGTTCTTC.

This clonotype has only a few counts. This chain uses TRBV10-2 with TRBJ2-1; unclear D gene. V was clipped by 2 bases and J by 8 bases, with 7 bases between them. The length of the CDR3 is 12 residues. Germline V gene data show CDR1 as WSHSY and CDR2 as SAAADI. CDR3 loop: CASSEIGYEQFF. For the CDR3, the DNA is TGCGCCAGCAGTGAGATCGGGTATGAGCAGTTCTTC.

This clonotype was counted a single time. This chain links TRBV6-5 with TRBJ2-7; D uncertain. The germline V gene has CDR1 MNHEY and CDR2 SVGAGI. The CDR3 covers 13 residues. Trimming shortened V by 6 bases and J by 1 base, and 10 bases separated the two germline ends. The CDR3 reads CASSNFGSYEQYF. Here the CDR3 DNA reads TGTGCCAGCAGCAACTTCGGGTCCTACGAGCAGTACTTC.

This chain connects TRBV28 to TRBJ2-3, with 11 bases lining up with TRBD2. V shed 5 bases, J shed 6 bases, and the junction held 4 bases outside the gene matches. Looked up from germline, CDR1 is MDHEN and CDR2 is SYDVKM. CDR3 length: 14 residues. The CDR3 bases are TGTGCCAGCAGTCGTCGGACTAGCGGGGATACGCAGTATTTT. Residues: CASSRRTSGDTQYF.

The chain employs TRBV10-3 and TRBJ2-3; TRBD2 matches 7 bases. The CDR3 contains 17 residues. The V gene end was trimmed by 5 bases and the J gene end by 5 bases; junction bases not matched to a gene: 16. Germline assignment: CDR1 ENHRY and CDR2 SYGVKD. Here the CDR3 reads CAISSPGGRGTGDTQYF. CDR3 bases: TGTGCCATCAGTTCCCCGGGGGGAAGGGGCACAGGAGATACGCAGTATTTT.

This clonotype was counted ten times or more. V and J are TRBV7-9 and TRBJ1-4; a weak D match, TRBD1 (5 bases). This CDR3 has 15 residues. V gave up 5 bases and J gave up 8 bases, with 18 bases separating them. CDR1 is SEHNR, CDR2 FQNEAQ, per germline (reference sequence). The CDR3 sequence: CASSPVGAGGEKLFF. In nucleotides, the CDR3 is TGTGCCAGCAGCCCCGTAGGGGCAGGAGGAGAAAAACTGTTTTTT.

This clonotype occurred many times. The gene calls are TRBV20-1 and TRBJ1-5, with TRBD1 matching over 8 bases. The germline V gene encodes CDR1 DFQATT and CDR2 SNEGSKA (reference sequence). Trimming removed 5 bases from V and 5 bases from J; junction bases left unmatched: 5. The CDR3 has 13 amino acids. The CDR3 loop is CSACQGADQPQHF. The CDR3 DNA reads as TGCAGTGCTTGTCAGGGGGCGGATCAGCCCCAGCATTTT.

This clonotype has a count of ten or more. V and J are TRBV7-2 and TRBJ1-3; 7 bases map to TRBD1. V trimming: 4 bases; J trimming: 4 bases; junction bases outside the gene matches: 1. Germline lookup yields CDR1 SGHTA and CDR2 FQGNSA. CDR3 length: 13 residues. The CDR3 coding sequence is TGTGCCAGCAGCTCACAGGGGGGAAACACCATATATTTT. Amino acids: CASSSQGGNTIYF.

This clonotype was seen a few times. The V call is TRBV4-3, the J call TRBJ1-2, with TRBD1 as a possible D gene (6 bases). The CDR3 sequence is 15 residues long. The V end lost 0 bases, the J end lost 8 bases, and 16 bases lay between the germline ends. Germline CDR1 LGHNA, CDR2 YSLEER. For the CDR3, the DNA is TGCGCCAGCAGCCAAGATCAACCCAGGGGCGGAGGCTACACCTTC. Residues: CASSQDQPRGGGYTF.

This clonotype was counted many times. The chain uses TRBV28 and TRBJ2-3; D uncertain. Germline V gives CDR1 MDHEN, CDR2 SYDVKM. V was trimmed by 6 bases and J by 2 bases, leaving 12 bases between them. CDR3 length equals 14 residues. The CDR3 DNA reads TGTGCCAGCAGCAGGACCTTGTCCACAGATACGCAGTATTTT. As protein: CASSRTLSTDTQYF.